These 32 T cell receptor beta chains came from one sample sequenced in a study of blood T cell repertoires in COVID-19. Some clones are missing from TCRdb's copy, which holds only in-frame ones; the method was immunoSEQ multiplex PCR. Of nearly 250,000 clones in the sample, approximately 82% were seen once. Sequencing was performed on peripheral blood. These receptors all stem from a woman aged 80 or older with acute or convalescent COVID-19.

The CDR3 coding sequence is TGTGCCAGCAGCTTGGGACTAGCGGGATCCAATGAGCAGTTCTTC. As protein: CASSLGLAGSNEQFF. This rearrangement joins TRBV13 to TRBJ2-1, with 13 positions matching TRBD2. V was clipped by 3 bases and J by 6 bases; unmatched bases: 2. The germline CDR1 and CDR2 sequences are PRHDT and FYEKMQ (reference sequence). The CDR3 totals 15 residues.

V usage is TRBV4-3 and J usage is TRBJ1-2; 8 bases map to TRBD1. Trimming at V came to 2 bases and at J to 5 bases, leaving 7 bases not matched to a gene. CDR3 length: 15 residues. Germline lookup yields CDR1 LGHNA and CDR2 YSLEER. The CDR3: CASSQNQGAEYGYTF. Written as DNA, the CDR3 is TGCGCCAGCAGCCAAAACCAGGGGGCCGAGTATGGCTACACCTTC.

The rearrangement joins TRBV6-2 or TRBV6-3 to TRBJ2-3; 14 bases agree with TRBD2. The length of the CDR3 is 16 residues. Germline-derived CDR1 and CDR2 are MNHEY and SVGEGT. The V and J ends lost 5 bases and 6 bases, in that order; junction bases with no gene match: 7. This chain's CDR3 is CASSTRLAGGLDTQYF. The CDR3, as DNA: TGTGCCAGCAGTACACGACTAGCGGGAGGGCTCGATACGCAGTATTTT.

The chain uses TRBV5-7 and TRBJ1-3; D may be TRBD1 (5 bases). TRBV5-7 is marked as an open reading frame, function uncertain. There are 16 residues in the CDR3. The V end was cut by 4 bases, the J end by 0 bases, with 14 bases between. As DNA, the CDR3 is TGTGCCAGCAGCCAAGTGGGGGGACGCTCTGGAAACACCATATATTTT. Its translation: CASSQVGGRSGNTIYF.

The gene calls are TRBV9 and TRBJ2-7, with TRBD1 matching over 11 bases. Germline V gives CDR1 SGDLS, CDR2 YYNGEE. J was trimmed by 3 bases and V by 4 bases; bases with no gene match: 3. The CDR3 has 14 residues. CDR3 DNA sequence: TGTGCCAGCAGCCACGGGACAGGGGGCTACGAGCAGTACTTC. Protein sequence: CASSHGTGGYEQYF.

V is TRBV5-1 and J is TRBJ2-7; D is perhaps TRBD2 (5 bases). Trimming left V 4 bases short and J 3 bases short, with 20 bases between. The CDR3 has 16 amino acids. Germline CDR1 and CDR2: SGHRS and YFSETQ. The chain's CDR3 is CASSPKVASSGYEQYF. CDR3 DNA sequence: TGCGCCAGCAGCCCCAAAGTGGCTAGCAGTGGCTACGAGCAGTACTTC.

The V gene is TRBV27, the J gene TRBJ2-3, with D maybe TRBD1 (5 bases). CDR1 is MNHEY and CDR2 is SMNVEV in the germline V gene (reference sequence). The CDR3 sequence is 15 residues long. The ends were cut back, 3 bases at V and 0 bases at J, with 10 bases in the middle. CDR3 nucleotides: TGTGCCAGCAGTTTTTACAGGACCAGCACAGATACGCAGTATTTT. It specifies CASSFYRTSTDTQYF.

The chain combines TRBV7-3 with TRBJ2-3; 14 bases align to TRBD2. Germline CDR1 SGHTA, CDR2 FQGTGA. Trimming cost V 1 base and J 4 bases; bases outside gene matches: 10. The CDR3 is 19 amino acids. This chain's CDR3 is CASSLIPVTSGGASDTQYF. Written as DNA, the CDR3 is TGTGCCAGCAGCTTAATTCCCGTGACTAGCGGGGGGGCATCAGATACGCAGTATTTT.

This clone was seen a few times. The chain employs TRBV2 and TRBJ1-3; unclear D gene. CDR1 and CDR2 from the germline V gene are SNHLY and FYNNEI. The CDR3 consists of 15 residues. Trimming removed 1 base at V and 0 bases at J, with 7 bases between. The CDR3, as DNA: TGTGCCAGCAGTGAAGGGTCGAGCTCTGGAAACACCATATATTTT. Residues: CASSEGSSSGNTIYF.

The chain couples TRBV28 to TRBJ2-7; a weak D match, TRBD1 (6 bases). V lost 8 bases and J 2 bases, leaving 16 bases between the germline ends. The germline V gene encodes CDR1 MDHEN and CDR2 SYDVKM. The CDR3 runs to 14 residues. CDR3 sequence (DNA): TGTGCCAGCCAAACCGCAGGGGCAGCCTACGAGCAGTACTTC. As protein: CASQTAGAAYEQYF.

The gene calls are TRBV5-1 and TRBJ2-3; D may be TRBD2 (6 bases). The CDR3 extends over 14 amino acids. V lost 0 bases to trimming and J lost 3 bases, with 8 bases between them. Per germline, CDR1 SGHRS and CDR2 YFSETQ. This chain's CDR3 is CASSLGSGTDTQYF. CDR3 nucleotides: TGCGCCAGCAGCTTGGGTAGCGGAACAGATACGCAGTATTTT.

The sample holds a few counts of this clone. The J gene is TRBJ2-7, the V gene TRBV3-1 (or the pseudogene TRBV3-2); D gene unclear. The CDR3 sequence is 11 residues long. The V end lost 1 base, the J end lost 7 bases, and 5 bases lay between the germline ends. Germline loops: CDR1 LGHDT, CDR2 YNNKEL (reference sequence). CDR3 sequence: CASSQAEEQYF. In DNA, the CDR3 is TGTGCCAGCAGCCAAGCGGAGGAGCAGTACTTC.

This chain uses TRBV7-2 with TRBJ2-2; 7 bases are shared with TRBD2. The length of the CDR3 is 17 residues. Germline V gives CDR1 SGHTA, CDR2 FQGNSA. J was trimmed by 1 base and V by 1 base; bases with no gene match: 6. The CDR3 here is CASSLVSGLMNTGELFF. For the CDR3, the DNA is TGTGCCAGCAGCTTAGTTTCGGGACTAATGAACACCGGGGAGCTGTTTTTT.

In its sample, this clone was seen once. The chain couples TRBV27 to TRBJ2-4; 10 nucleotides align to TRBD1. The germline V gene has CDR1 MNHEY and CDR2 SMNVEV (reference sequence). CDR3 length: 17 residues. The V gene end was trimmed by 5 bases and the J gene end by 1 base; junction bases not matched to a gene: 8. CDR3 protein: CASSPRQGAVAKNIQYF. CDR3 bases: TGTGCCAGCAGTCCCCGACAGGGGGCGGTGGCCAAAAACATTCAGTACTTC.

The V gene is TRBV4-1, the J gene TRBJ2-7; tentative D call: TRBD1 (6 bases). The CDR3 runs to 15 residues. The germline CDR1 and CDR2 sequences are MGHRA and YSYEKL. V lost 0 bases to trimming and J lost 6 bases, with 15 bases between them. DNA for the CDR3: TGCGCCAGCAGCCAAGAAGGTTACAGGGCGGGCGAGCAGTACTTC. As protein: CASSQEGYRAGEQYF.

CDR3 nucleotide sequence: TGTGCCAGCAGCTTAGTTCGAGGGGGGGAAAGGGGCACTGAAGCTTTCTTT. Amino acids: CASSLVRGGERGTEAFF. V is TRBV5-4 and J is TRBJ1-1, with D possibly matching TRBD1 (6 bases). The CDR3 totals 17 residues. Germline CDR1 reads SGHNT; CDR2 reads YYREEE (reference sequence). Trimming left V 2 bases short and J 4 bases short, with 21 bases between.

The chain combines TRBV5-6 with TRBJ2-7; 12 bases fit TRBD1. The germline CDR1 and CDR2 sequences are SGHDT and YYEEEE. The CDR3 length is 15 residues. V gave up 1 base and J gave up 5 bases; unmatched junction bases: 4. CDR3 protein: CASSLLGQGADEQYF. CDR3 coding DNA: TGTGCCAGCAGCTTGCTGGGACAGGGGGCGGACGAGCAGTACTTC.

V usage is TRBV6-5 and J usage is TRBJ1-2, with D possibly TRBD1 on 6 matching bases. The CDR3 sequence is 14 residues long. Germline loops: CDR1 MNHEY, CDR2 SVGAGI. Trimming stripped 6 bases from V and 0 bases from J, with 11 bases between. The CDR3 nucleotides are TGTGCCAGCAGCCGGGACACCTCTAACTATGGCTACACCTTC. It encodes CASSRDTSNYGYTF.

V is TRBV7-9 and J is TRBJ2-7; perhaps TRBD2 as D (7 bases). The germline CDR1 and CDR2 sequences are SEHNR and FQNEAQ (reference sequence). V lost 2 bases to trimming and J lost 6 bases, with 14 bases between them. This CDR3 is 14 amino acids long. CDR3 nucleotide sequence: TGTGCCAGCAGCTTAAGAGGGGAGGGGGGCGAGCAGTACTTC. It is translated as CASSLRGEGGEQYF.

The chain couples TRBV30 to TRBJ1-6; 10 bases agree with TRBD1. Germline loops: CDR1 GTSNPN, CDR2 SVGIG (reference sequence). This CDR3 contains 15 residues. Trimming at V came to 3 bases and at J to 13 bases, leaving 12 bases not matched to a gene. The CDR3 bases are TGTGCCTGGAGCCCGGGACAGGGGCTAATTCCGCCCCTCCACTTT. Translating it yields CAWSPGQGLIPPLHF.

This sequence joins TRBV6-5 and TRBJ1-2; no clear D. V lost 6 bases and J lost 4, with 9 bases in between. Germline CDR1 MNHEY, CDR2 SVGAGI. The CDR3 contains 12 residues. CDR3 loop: CASRSDIYGYTF. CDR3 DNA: TGTGCCAGCAGATCCGACATCTATGGCTACACCTTC.

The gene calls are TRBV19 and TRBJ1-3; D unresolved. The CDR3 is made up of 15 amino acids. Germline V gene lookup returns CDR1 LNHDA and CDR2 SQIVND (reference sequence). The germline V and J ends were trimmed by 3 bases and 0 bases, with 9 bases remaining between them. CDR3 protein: CASSITVSSGNTIYF. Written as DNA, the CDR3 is TGTGCCAGTAGTATCACGGTGAGCTCTGGAAACACCATATATTTT.

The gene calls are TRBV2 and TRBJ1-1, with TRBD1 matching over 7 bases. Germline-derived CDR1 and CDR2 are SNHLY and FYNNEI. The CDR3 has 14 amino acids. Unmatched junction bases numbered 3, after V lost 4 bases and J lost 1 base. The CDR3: CASSGQGGNTEAFF. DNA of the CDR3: TGTGCCAGCAGTGGACAGGGCGGGAACACTGAAGCTTTCTTT.

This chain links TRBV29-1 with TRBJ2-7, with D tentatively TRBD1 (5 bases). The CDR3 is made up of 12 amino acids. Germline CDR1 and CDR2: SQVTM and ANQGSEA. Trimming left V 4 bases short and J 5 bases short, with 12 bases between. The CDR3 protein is CSVGPGRHEQYF. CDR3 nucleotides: TGCAGCGTTGGGCCAGGGCGCCACGAGCAGTACTTC.

The CDR3 DNA reads as TGTGCCAGCAGCCCCTGGACAGGGGCGGTCACTGAAGCTTTCTTT. Translated, it gives CASSPWTGAVTEAFF. The chain recombines TRBV6-5 with TRBJ1-1; 9 positions agree with TRBD1. Germline V gene sequence: CDR1 MNHEY, CDR2 SVGAGI. V shed 6 bases, J shed 4 bases, and the junction held 9 bases outside the gene matches. The length of the CDR3 is 15 residues.

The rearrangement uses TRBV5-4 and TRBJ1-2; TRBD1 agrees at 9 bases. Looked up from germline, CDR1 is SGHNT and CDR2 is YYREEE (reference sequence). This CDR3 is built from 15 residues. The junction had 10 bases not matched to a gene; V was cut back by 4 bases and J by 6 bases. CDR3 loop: CASSLAGTGIHGYTF. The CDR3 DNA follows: TGTGCCAGCAGCCTAGCCGGGACAGGGATCCATGGCTACACCTTC.

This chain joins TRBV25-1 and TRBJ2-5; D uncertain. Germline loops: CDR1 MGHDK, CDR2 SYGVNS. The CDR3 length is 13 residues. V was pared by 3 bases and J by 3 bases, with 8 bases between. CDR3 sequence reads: CASSDGSKETQYF. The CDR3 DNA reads TGTGCCAGCAGTGACGGGTCCAAAGAGACCCAGTACTTC.

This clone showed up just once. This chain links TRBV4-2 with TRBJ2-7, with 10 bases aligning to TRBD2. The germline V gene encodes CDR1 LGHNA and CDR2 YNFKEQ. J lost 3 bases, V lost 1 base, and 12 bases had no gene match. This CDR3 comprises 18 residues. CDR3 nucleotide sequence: TGTGCCAGCAGCCAAGCCGCGGGGACTAGCGAGGGTAGCTACGAGCAGTACTTC. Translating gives CASSQAAGTSEGSYEQYF.

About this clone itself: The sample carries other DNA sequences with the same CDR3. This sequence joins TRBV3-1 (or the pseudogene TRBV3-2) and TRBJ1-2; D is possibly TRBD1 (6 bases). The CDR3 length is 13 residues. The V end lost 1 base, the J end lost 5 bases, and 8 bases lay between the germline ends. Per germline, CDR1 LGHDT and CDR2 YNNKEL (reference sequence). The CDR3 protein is CASSQVRGYGYTF. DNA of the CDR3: TGTGCCAGCAGCCAAGTCAGGGGTTATGGCTACACCTTC.

CDR3 in amino acids: CASSRLNQPQHF. The DNA for the CDR3 is TGTGCCAGCAGCAGGCTTAATCAGCCCCAGCATTTT. V usage is TRBV6-5 and J usage is TRBJ1-5; D gene uncertain. CDR3 length: 12 amino acids. Trimming took 6 bases from V and 4 from J, leaving 7 bases between them. Germline values: CDR1 MNHEY, CDR2 SVGAGI.

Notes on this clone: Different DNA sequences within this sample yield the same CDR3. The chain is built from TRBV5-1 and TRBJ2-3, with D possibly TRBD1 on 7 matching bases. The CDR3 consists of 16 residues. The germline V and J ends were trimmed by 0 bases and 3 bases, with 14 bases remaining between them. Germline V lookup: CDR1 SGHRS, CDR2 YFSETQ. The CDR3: CASSLAAGGGTDTQYF. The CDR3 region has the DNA TGCGCCAGCAGCTTGGCGGCAGGGGGAGGTACAGATACGCAGTATTTT.

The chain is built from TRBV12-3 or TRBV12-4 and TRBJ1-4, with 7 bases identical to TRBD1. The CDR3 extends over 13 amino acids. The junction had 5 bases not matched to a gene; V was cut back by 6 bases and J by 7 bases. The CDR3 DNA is TGTGCCAGCAGGACAGGGTTTGTTGAAAAACTGTTTTTT. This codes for CASRTGFVEKLFF.